A selection of T cell receptor beta chains follows, all from one sample in a study of blood T cells in healthy people across ages. In TCRdb, the 5' RACE reads were re-called with MiXCR into one record per CDR3 protein. The sample holds 700,000 to 850,000 distinct CDR3 sequences; about 37% are singletons and the top ten take roughly 13%. Sequenced sample: blood. The receptors stem from a man between 18 and 29 years old in good health. The CDR3 runs from the conserved cysteine through the conserved F or W. The order of the fields is clone size, D gene, J gene, V gene, CDR3 protein, CDR3 DNA. A D gene is named only where the DNA matches it firmly. The size entry is marked missing in some rows and otherwise reads once, few, many or a size class.

clone_size: NA; d_call: NA; j_call: TRBJ2-5; v_call: TRBV28; cdr3_aa: CASRGRGVEETQYF; cdr3_nt: TGTGCCAGCAGGGGAAGGGGGGTTGAAGAGACCCAGTACTTC
clone_size: NA; d_call: TRBD1; j_call: TRBJ2-7; v_call: TRBV28; cdr3_aa: CASRNRGLYYEQYF; cdr3_nt: TGTGCCAGCAGAAACAGGGGGCTGTACTACGAGCAGTACTTC
clone_size: few; d_call: NA; j_call: TRBJ2-3; v_call: TRBV20-1; cdr3_aa: CSALFAGQGDTQYF; cdr3_nt: TGCAGTGCCCTATTTGCGGGTCAGGGAGATACGCAGTATTTT
clone_size: few; d_call: NA; j_call: TRBJ2-7; v_call: TRBV7-2; cdr3_aa: CASSLVMGAPYDQYF; cdr3_nt: TGTGCCAGCAGCTTAGTTATGGGGGCCCCATATGATCAGTACTTC
clone_size: many; d_call: NA; j_call: TRBJ2-3; v_call: TRBV2; cdr3_aa: CASSKGHPSTDTQYF; cdr3_nt: TGTGCCAGCAGTAAGGGACACCCATCGACAGATACGCAGTATTTT
clone_size: NA; d_call: TRBD1; j_call: TRBJ1-2; v_call: TRBV10-3; cdr3_aa: CAISGGTAIVGYTF; cdr3_nt: TGTGCCATCAGTGGCGGGACAGCGATTGTTGGCTACACCTTC
clone_size: many; d_call: TRBD1; j_call: TRBJ2-3; v_call: TRBV5-1; cdr3_aa: CASSSRQGLTDTQYF; cdr3_nt: TGCGCCAGCAGCTCAAGACAGGGGCTCACAGATACGCAGTATTTT
clone_size: NA; d_call: NA; j_call: TRBJ1-1; v_call: TRBV11-2; cdr3_aa: CASSARGGSVAEAFF; cdr3_nt: TGTGCCAGCAGCGCACGGGGGGGCTCGGTCGCTGAAGCTTTCTTT
clone_size: once; d_call: NA; j_call: TRBJ2-5; v_call: TRBV6-1; cdr3_aa: CASSEAHEGGQYF; cdr3_nt: TGTGCCAGCAGTGAAGCGCACGAAGGGGGCCAGTACTTC
clone_size: NA; d_call: TRBD1; j_call: TRBJ1-5; v_call: TRBV12-3/TRBV12-4; cdr3_aa: CASSDRVGSHQPQHF; cdr3_nt: TGTGCCAGCAGCGACAGGGTGGGTTCCCATCAGCCCCAGCATTTT
clone_size: NA; d_call: NA; j_call: TRBJ2-1; v_call: TRBV5-1; cdr3_aa: CASSLEGNPYNEQFF; cdr3_nt: TGCGCCAGCAGCTTGGAAGGGAATCCCTACAATGAGCAGTTCTTC
clone_size: many; d_call: NA; j_call: TRBJ2-5; v_call: TRBV7-9; cdr3_aa: CASSGMGGQETQYF; cdr3_nt: TGTGCCAGCAGCGGAATGGGCGGTCAAGAGACCCAGTACTTC
clone_size: NA; d_call: NA; j_call: TRBJ1-2; v_call: TRBV4-3; cdr3_aa: CASSQDTSYGYTF; cdr3_nt: TGCGCCAGCAGCCAAGATACCAGCTATGGCTACACCTTC
clone_size: NA; d_call: NA; j_call: TRBJ2-5; v_call: TRBV20-1; cdr3_aa: CSAHLAAQETQYF; cdr3_nt: TGCAGTGCTCACTTAGCGGCCCAGGAGACCCAGTACTTC
clone_size: few; d_call: NA; j_call: TRBJ1-5; v_call: TRBV15; cdr3_aa: CATSRIETGQPQHF; cdr3_nt: TGTGCCACCAGCAGAATTGAGACAGGCCAGCCCCAGCATTTT
clone_size: few; d_call: NA; j_call: TRBJ2-4; v_call: TRBV20-1; cdr3_aa: CSASGAGPKNIQYF; cdr3_nt: TGCAGTGCTAGCGGCGCGGGGCCCAAAAACATTCAGTACTTC
clone_size: NA; d_call: NA; j_call: TRBJ2-1; v_call: TRBV7-2; cdr3_aa: CASSSPRADNEQFF; cdr3_nt: TGTGCCAGCAGCTCCCCACGAGCGGACAATGAGCAGTTCTTC
clone_size: NA; d_call: NA; j_call: TRBJ2-7; v_call: TRBV20-1; cdr3_aa: CSASFDSSYNEQYF; cdr3_nt: TGCAGTGCTAGTTTCGACTCCTCCTACAATGAGCAGTACTTC
clone_size: NA; d_call: TRBD2; j_call: TRBJ2-3; v_call: TRBV28; cdr3_aa: CASAIAGARYTQYF; cdr3_nt: TGTGCCAGCGCCATAGCGGGGGCGAGGTATACGCAGTATTTT
clone_size: NA; d_call: NA; j_call: TRBJ1-5; v_call: TRBV7-2; cdr3_aa: CASSSTGFEQPQHF; cdr3_nt: TGTGCCAGCAGCTCTACAGGGTTCGAGCAGCCCCAGCATTTT
clone_size: NA; d_call: NA; j_call: TRBJ1-1; v_call: TRBV5-1; cdr3_aa: CASQGGVNTEAFF; cdr3_nt: TGCGCCAGCCAAGGAGGGGTGAACACTGAAGCTTTCTTT
clone_size: few; d_call: NA; j_call: TRBJ1-6; v_call: TRBV4-3; cdr3_aa: CASSQEALNSPLHF; cdr3_nt: TGCGCCAGCAGCCAAGAGGCTCTAAATTCACCCCTCCACTTT
clone_size: NA; d_call: NA; j_call: TRBJ2-7; v_call: TRBV4-3; cdr3_aa: CASSQDHWADEQYF; cdr3_nt: TGCGCCAGCAGCCAAGATCATTGGGCAGACGAGCAGTACTTC
clone_size: NA; d_call: NA; j_call: TRBJ1-2; v_call: TRBV29-1; cdr3_aa: CSVGGRGTSYTF; cdr3_nt: TGCAGCGTTGGAGGCAGGGGTACGAGCTACACCTTC
clone_size: few; d_call: TRBD1; j_call: TRBJ2-1; v_call: TRBV9; cdr3_aa: CASSAGTGDNEQFF; cdr3_nt: TGTGCCAGCAGCGCCGGGACAGGAGACAATGAGCAGTTCTTC
clone_size: NA; d_call: TRBD1; j_call: TRBJ1-6; v_call: TRBV13; cdr3_aa: CASSPGQGASPLHF; cdr3_nt: TGTGCCAGCAGCCCCGGACAGGGCGCTTCACCCCTCCACTTT
clone_size: NA; d_call: TRBD1; j_call: TRBJ1-3; v_call: TRBV20-1; cdr3_aa: CSAGQIRGQGFLQSGNTIYF; cdr3_nt: TGCAGTGCTGGACAAATACGAGGACAGGGATTTTTACAATCTGGAAACACCATATATTTT